This T cell receptor (beta chain) emerged from a study of T-cell memory formation after mild COVID-19 (dated by TCRdb to the early 2020s). As for the study more broadly: TCR sequence clusters from the two donors were largely donor specific. Longitudinal TCRalpha and TCRbeta repertoire sequencing tracked T-cell clones expanding and contracting after mild COVID-19 in a couple of donors. Two young, previously healthy adult volunteers, one female and one male, were included in the cohort. The paper as a whole reports these results and caveats: Contracting CD4+ clones appeared mostly in the CM and EM memory subsets, whereas CD8+ clones were enriched in EMRA. Whether the second-wave clones peaking on day 37 were SARS-CoV-2 specific was not confirmed. The detection of some responding clones in pre-infection memory suggests that pre-existing cross-reactive memory T cells joined the SARS-CoV-2 response. Only a couple of mild cases were covered by the study, and larger cohorts that include severe cases with pre-infection samples were considered necessary. Clones that contracted from day 15 to 85 showed balanced CD4/CD8 phenotypes, whereas a second wave of clones that expanded from day 15 to 37 leaned towards CD4+.

Instrument on record: Illumina NovaSeq 6000. TCRalpha and TCRbeta cDNA libraries were constructed by 5'RACE with constant-segment primers, with sample barcodes and unique molecular identifiers being introduced. RNA was extracted from every sample with Trizol reagent. Libraries were amplified in two PCR steps, with a second sample barcode and Illumina TruSeq adapters added in the second step. The libraries were sequenced on an Illumina NovaSeq using 2 x 150 bp paired-end reads. The authors' pipeline ran thus. Demultiplexing of reads and collapsing into UMI-guided consensus sequences were performed with migec v1.2.7. With mixcr v2.1.11, UMI consensuses were aligned to TRA and TRB V and J templates and assembled into clonotypes. A clonotype was counted as expanded or contracted only if both edgeR and NoisET called the change significant, with noise models trained on biological replicates. For edgeR calls, a false discovery rate-adjusted p below 0.01 and a log2 fold-change threshold of 1 were applied. PCA with hierarchical clustering of max-normalized trajectories of the 1000 most abundant clonotypes was used as exploratory dynamics analysis. Separately sequenced CD4+ and CD8+ repertoires were used to assign a CD4 or CD8 phenotype to each responding clone. TCRdb handled the public reads itself, with Q25 trimming in fastp and clone calling in MiXCR, and kept productive beta chains. Rows are combined by CDR3 protein, so each entry shows the most common genes and DNA. The V and J calls follow TCRdb's processing rather than the paper's. For this sample there are some 97,000 distinct CDR3 sequences; over 8.5% appear just once. The ten largest clones add up to approximately 40% of the sample.

From the cysteine up to the phenylalanine, the CDR3 has a length of 14 residues. CDR3 DNA only is kept here, 42 bases in frame from base 1. The CDR1 and CDR2 encoded by the germline V gene are MRHNA and SNTAGT. The V and J ends are trimmed by 3 bases and 6 bases, leaving 13 bases between them. Ficoll-Paque density gradient centrifugation was the method used to isolate PBMCs. This clonotype has ten or more counts. Which antigen it targets is not known. No qualities accompany the bases; no much larger clone lies one base away. Sequenced sample: PBMCs or a T cell subset sorted from them (not recorded which). The source of this sequence is a man younger than 35 who had mild COVID-19 (a few samples of this study predate the infection). The sample titles of this study are shuffled in the database, so cell type and time point are left out; the donor was told from shared clones. This chain joins TRBV6-4 to TRBJ2-3; a weak D assignment points to TRBD2 (6 bases agree). The CDR3 loop reads CASSEARGMDTQYF. The sequence in DNA is TGTGCCAGCAGTGAGGCCCGGGGGATGGATACGCAGTATTTT.